The rows below give T cell receptor beta chains drawn from one sample of a study of shared T cell receptors in the human thymus. The method was immunoSEQ multiplex PCR; TCRdb's version includes in-frame clones alone and lacks a portion of them. The sample holds about 660,000 clones; approximately 90% are singletons and the top ten take 0.01%. These sequences were also reported in another study, on human thymus T cells.

The sequencing input was thymocytes. These receptors all stem from a boy under two years old with a congenital heart defect. Both conserved end residues are part of each CDR3. The order of the fields is D gene, clone size, V gene, J gene, CDR3 DNA, CDR3 protein. D genes are given only for firm matches. Not all rows give a size; the values are once, few, many and, for expanded clones, a class.

TRBD2,NA,TRBV4-2,TRBJ2-5,TGTGCCAGCAGCCAAGGCGGGAGCCCCCAAGAGACCCAGTACTTC,CASSQGGSPQETQYF
NA,NA,TRBV10-3,TRBJ1-4,TGTGCCATCGGAAGGACAAGAGCACTTGAACTGTTTTTT,CAIGRTRALELFF
NA,NA,TRBV2,TRBJ2-5,TGTGCCAGCGGGACCTCCGTGCTGGGAGGCGAGGAGACCCAGTACTTC,CASGTSVLGGEETQYF
NA,once,TRBV10-3,TRBJ1-5,TGTGCCATCAGTGAGTCGACAGTCGTACCCAATCAGCCCCAGCATTTT,CAISESTVVPNQPQHF
NA,NA,TRBV27,TRBJ1-5,TGTGCCAGCGGAGGGTGGGGTCAGCCCCAGCATTTT,CASGGWGQPQHF
TRBD2,NA,TRBV10-1,TRBJ2-5,TGCGCCAGTGCCCATCAGGCGGGAGCGGGGGAGACCCAGTACTTC,CASAHQAGAGETQYF
NA,NA,TRBV18,TRBJ1-2,TGTGCCAGCTCACCGGCGGAGCAAAACTATGGCTACACCTTC,CASSPAEQNYGYTF
TRBD2,NA,TRBV25-1,TRBJ2-7,TGTGCCAGCAGTGAATCGGGAGGTTTCTCCTACGAGCAGTACTTC,CASSESGGFSYEQYF
NA,NA,TRBV29-1,TRBJ2-1,TGCAGCGGGGACTTCCCGGCCCCCTACAATGAGCAGTTCTTC,CSGDFPAPYNEQFF
TRBD1,NA,TRBV4-1,TRBJ1-6,TGCGCCAGCAGCCAAGATCGGACAGGGATGGTTAATTCACCCCTCCACTTT,CASSQDRTGMVNSPLHF
NA,NA,TRBV5-4,TRBJ2-7,TGTGCCAGCAGGAGGGATTTTTCGTCCTACGAGCAGTACTTC,CASRRDFSSYEQYF
TRBD1,NA,TRBV19,TRBJ2-7,TGTGCCAGTAGTAGACCCGAGGACAGGAGATTGTACGAGCAGTACTTC,CASSRPEDRRLYEQYF
TRBD1,NA,TRBV19,TRBJ2-5,TGTGCCAGTAGTATCTACCGGGACAGTGGGGCCACCCTCCCCCAAGAGACCCAGTACTTC,CASSIYRDSGATLPQETQYF
TRBD1,NA,TRBV29-1,TRBJ2-3,TGCAGCGTTGGGGCTCGGACAGGCGATGCAGATACAGATACGCAGTATTTT,CSVGARTGDADTDTQYF
NA,NA,TRBV5-6,TRBJ2-7,TGTGCCAGCAGCTTCCCCAGCGGAAGCTCCTACGAGCAGTACTTC,CASSFPSGSSYEQYF
TRBD1,NA,TRBV27,TRBJ1-2,TGTGCCAGCAGTACCATCGGGACAGGGGACGGCGGCTACACCTTC,CASSTIGTGDGGYTF
NA,NA,TRBV19,TRBJ1-1,TGTGCCAGTAGAAGCGGGGTCTCCACTGAAGCTTTCTTT,CASRSGVSTEAFF
TRBD1,NA,TRBV7-9,TRBJ2-5,TGTGCCAGCAGCGTTTCGTTACAGGGGGCAGGAGAGACCCAGTACTTC,CASSVSLQGAGETQYF
NA,NA,TRBV28,TRBJ2-6,TGTGCCAGCAGTAGCCCCTACAGGGAGGCCAACGTCCTGACTTTC,CASSSPYREANVLTF
TRBD2,NA,TRBV15,TRBJ2-7,TGTGCCACCAGCAGAGATCTAGCGGACCCCTACGAGCAGTACTTC,CATSRDLADPYEQYF
TRBD1,NA,TRBV7-6,TRBJ2-1,TGTGCCAGCAGCGGAGACAGGGAAAATACCTACAATGAGCAGTTCTTC,CASSGDRENTYNEQFF
TRBD2,NA,TRBV7-2,TRBJ2-7,TGTGCCAGCAGCTACGGGACTAGCGGGGCCTACGAGCAGTACTTC,CASSYGTSGAYEQYF
NA,NA,TRBV14,TRBJ1-1,TGTGCCAGCAGCCCCCGTTTGGCAGGGGATACTGAAGCTTTCTTT,CASSPRLAGDTEAFF
TRBD1,NA,TRBV19,TRBJ1-5,TGTGCCAGTACCCCACCGGGACAGGGGTCTAATCAGCCCCAGCATTTT,CASTPPGQGSNQPQHF
NA,NA,TRBV5-5,TRBJ1-5,TGTGCCAGCAGCTTAGGACTTAGCAATCAGCCCCAGCATTTT,CASSLGLSNQPQHF
NA,few,TRBV2,TRBJ1-3,TGTGCCAGCAGTGCTGTAATTCTACAGGCTCCTGGAAACACCATATATTTT,CASSAVILQAPGNTIYF
NA,NA,TRBV4-2,TRBJ2-7,TGTGCCAGCAGCCAAGATCGGAGGACCTACGAGCAGTACTTC,CASSQDRRTYEQYF
TRBD1,NA,TRBV5-6,TRBJ1-4,TGTGCCAGCAGCTTGGGGACAGGGAGGTACACTAATGAAAAACTGTTTTTT,CASSLGTGRYTNEKLFF
TRBD1,NA,TRBV4-3,TRBJ2-7,TGCGCCAGCAGCCAGGGACAGGGGGCGACCTCCTACGAGCAGTACTTC,CASSQGQGATSYEQYF
TRBD2,NA,TRBV4-3,TRBJ2-1,TGCGCCAGCAGCCAACTTTCCCAGCGGGAGGGCCACAATGAGCAGTTCTTC,CASSQLSQREGHNEQFF
NA,NA,TRBV4-3,TRBJ2-7,TGCGCCAGCAGCCAAGATCCCCTATCGCCCGGCGAGCAGTACTTC,CASSQDPLSPGEQYF
NA,NA,TRBV28,TRBJ1-4,TGTGCCAGCAGCCCCCTAGGTAGAGAAAAACTGTTTTTT,CASSPLGREKLFF
TRBD2,NA,TRBV27,TRBJ2-2,TGTGCCAGCAGTTTAGCGACTAGCGGGAGGGCGGGCGGGGAGCTGTTTTTT,CASSLATSGRAGGELFF
TRBD2,few,TRBV4-1,TRBJ2-7,TGCGCCAGCAGCCAAGGCCTAGCGGGAGCTCGAGAGCAGTACTTC,CASSQGLAGAREQYF
NA,NA,TRBV11-2,TRBJ2-7,TGTGCCAGCAGCGACATGGGGCGGCGGCTAGCGCCCACCTACGAGCAGTACTTC,CASSDMGRRLAPTYEQYF
NA,NA,TRBV27,TRBJ1-3,TGTGCCAGCAGTTTAGGGGCCAGGGGCCCTGGAAACACCATATATTTT,CASSLGARGPGNTIYF
TRBD1,NA,TRBV12-5,TRBJ2-2,TGTGCTAGTGGTCCCTCCGGACAGGGCTACACCGGGGAGCTGTTTTTT,CASGPSGQGYTGELFF
NA,NA,TRBV11-3,TRBJ1-1,TGTGCCAGCAGCTTAGCGACCCAATCAGGGAACACTGAAGCTTTCTTT,CASSLATQSGNTEAFF
TRBD2,NA,TRBV4-2,TRBJ2-2,TGTGCCAGCAGCCTCCGAGGGGACAGGGGACTAGCGGGACCGAACACCGGGGAGCTGTTTTTT,CASSLRGDRGLAGPNTGELFF
TRBD1,NA,TRBV27,TRBJ1-6,TGTGCCAGCAGTTACCAGGGGGCATATTCACCCCTCCACTTT,CASSYQGAYSPLHF
NA,NA,TRBV2,TRBJ2-1,TGTGCCAGCAGTGAGAACTGGGGGCTGACCTACAATGAGCAGTTCTTC,CASSENWGLTYNEQFF
NA,once,TRBV6-5,TRBJ2-2,TGTGCCAGCAATTCCCGGGAGAAAGGGACCGGGGAGCTGTTTTTT,CASNSREKGTGELFF
NA,NA,TRBV4-3,TRBJ2-3,TGCGCCAGCAGCCAAGTCGGGCGGCGGGGGCCAGATACGCAGTATTTT,CASSQVGRRGPDTQYF
TRBD2,NA,TRBV6-5,TRBJ2-1,TGTGCCAGCAGTTACCGGGGGGAGGGGTCCTACAATGAGCAGTTCTTC,CASSYRGEGSYNEQFF
NA,NA,TRBV7-9,TRBJ1-3,TGTGCCAGCAGCTTAGGCCAGGCGTTCCCTTTCTCTGGAAACACCATATATTTT,CASSLGQAFPFSGNTIYF
TRBD1,NA,TRBV2,TRBJ2-1,TGTGCCAGCAGCCCGGACAGGGAAGCGCTCAATGAGCAGTTCTTC,CASSPDREALNEQFF